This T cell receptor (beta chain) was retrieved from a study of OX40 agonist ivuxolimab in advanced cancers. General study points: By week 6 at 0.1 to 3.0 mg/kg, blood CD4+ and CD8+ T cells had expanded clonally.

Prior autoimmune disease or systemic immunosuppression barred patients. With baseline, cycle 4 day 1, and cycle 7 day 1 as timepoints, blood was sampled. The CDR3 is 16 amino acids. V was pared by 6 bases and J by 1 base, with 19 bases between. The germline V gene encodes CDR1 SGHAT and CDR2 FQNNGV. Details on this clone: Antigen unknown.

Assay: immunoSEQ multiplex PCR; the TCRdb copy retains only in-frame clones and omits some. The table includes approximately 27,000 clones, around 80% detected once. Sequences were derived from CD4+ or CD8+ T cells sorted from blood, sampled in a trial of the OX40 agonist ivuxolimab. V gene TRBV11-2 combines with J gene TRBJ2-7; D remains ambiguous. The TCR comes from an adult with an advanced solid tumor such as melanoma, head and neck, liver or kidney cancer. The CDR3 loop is CASSWSHTHSSYEQYF. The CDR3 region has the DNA TGTGCCAGCAGTTGGTCCCACACCCACAGTTCCTACGAGCAGTACTTC.